The sequence of this T cell receptor beta chain was determined in a study of CD8 T cells in ankylosing spondylitis. About this clonotype: No antigen is known for it.

Study-wide results and limits: CD8+ cells made up the disease-linked clones, which were relatively rare in peripheral blood. A TCR beta motif of fewer than ten highly homologous variants seemed to mark ankylosing spondylitis blood.

Researchers built TCR beta libraries using quantitative 5'-RACE with molecular barcodes. Using its own MiXCR run on the 5' RACE reads, TCRdb lists one record per CDR3 protein. The sample includes some 100,000 distinct CDR3 sequences, about 8.3% of them seen just once. This TCR was sampled from a male donor with ankylosing spondylitis or in good health (not recorded which). The sample taken for sequencing was blood, either unsorted or a sorted T cell fraction (not recorded which).

This CDR3 reads CASSQDYRSYEQYF. The CDR3 nucleotides are TGTGCCAGCAGCCAAGACTACCGATCCTACGAGCAGTACTTC. This chain connects TRBV4-2 to TRBJ2-7; D not resolved. V lost 0 bases and J lost 1, with 7 bases in between. The CDR3 extends over 14 amino acids. The V gene's germline CDR1 is LGHNA and CDR2 YNFKEQ.